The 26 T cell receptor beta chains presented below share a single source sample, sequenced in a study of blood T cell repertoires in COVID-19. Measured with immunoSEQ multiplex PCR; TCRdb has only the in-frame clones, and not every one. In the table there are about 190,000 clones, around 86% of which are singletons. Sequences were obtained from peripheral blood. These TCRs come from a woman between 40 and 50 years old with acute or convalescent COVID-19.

The CDR3 reads CASGPRLAGGGITDTQYF. CDR3 nucleotide sequence: TGCGCCAGCGGACCTCGACTAGCGGGAGGCGGGATCACAGATACGCAGTATTTT. The J gene is TRBJ2-3, the V gene TRBV5-1; 13 nucleotides match TRBD2. The J segment lost 2 bases and the V segment lost 7 bases, leaving 13 bases of the junction unmatched. The length of the CDR3 is 18 residues. Germline V gene sequence: CDR1 SGHRS, CDR2 YFSETQ.

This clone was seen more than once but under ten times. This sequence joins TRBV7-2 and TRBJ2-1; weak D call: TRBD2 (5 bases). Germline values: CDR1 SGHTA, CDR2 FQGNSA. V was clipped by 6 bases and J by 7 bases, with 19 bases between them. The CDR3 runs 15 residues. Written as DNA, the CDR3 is TGTGCCAGCAGTCCCGTATCGGACTTTAGGAATGAGCAGTTCTTC. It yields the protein CASSPVSDFRNEQFF. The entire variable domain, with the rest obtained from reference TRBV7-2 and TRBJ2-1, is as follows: GAGVSQSPSNKVTEKGKDVELRCDPISGHTALYWYRQSLGQGLEFLIYFQGNSAPDKSGLPSDRFSAERTGGSVSTLTIQRTQQEDSAVYLCASSPVSDFRNEQFFGPGTRLTVL.

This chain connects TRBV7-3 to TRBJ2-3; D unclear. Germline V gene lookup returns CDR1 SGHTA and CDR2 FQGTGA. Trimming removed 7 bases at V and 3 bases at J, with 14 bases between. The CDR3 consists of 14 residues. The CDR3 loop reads CASNSGGWTDTQYF. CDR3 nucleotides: TGTGCCAGCAACTCGGGTGGTTGGACAGATACGCAGTATTTT.

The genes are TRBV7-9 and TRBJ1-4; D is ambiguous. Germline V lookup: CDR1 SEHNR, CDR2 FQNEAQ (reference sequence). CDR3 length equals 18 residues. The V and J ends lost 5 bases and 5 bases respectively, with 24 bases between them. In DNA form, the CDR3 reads TGTGCCAGCAGCCCCAGACCTCCGGGTAAGAGGCCGAATGAAAAACTGTTTTTT. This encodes CASSPRPPGKRPNEKLFF.

CDR3 nucleotides: TGTGCCAGTACCCCCTCGGGACTAGCGGGGCCGAGCTCCTACGAGCAGTACTTC. This gives the protein CASTPSGLAGPSSYEQYF. This sequence joins TRBV19 and TRBJ2-7; 13 bases agree with TRBD2. V was clipped by 7 bases and J by 0 bases; unmatched bases: 12. Germline assignment: CDR1 LNHDA and CDR2 SQIVND (reference sequence). The CDR3 consists of 18 residues.

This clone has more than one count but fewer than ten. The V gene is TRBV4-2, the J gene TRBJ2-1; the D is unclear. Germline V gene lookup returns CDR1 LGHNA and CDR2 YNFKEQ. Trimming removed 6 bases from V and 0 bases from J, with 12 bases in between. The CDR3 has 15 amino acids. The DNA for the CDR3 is TGTGCCAGCAGACCCCAGGTCCTCTCCTACAATGAGCAGTTCTTC. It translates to CASRPQVLSYNEQFF.

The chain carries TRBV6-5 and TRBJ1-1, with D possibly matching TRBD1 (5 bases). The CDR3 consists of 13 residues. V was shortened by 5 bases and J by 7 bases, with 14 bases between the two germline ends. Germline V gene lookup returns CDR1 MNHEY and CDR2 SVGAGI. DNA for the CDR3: TGTGCCAGCAGTCCCATAGACAGCCTTGAAGCTTTCTTT. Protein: CASSPIDSLEAFF.

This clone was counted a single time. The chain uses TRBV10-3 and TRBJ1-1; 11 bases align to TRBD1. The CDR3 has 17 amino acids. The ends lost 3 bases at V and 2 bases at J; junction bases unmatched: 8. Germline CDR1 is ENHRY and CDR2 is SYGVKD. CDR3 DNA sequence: TGTGCCATCAGTGATCCCCCGGGGACAGGGGGTAACACTGAAGCTTTCTTT. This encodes CAISDPPGTGGNTEAFF.

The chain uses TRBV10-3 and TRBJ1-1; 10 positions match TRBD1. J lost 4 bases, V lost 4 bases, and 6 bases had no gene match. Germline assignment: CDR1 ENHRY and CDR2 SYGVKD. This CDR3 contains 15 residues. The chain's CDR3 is CAISGQGAGSTEAFF. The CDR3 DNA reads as TGTGCCATCAGTGGACAGGGGGCGGGGTCCACTGAAGCTTTCTTT.

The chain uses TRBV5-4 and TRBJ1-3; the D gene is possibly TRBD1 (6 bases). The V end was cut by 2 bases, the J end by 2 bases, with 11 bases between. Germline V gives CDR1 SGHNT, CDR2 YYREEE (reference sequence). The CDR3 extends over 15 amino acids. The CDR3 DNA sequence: TGTGCCAGCAGCTTACAGGGTCCTGCTGGAAACACCATATATTTT. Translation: CASSLQGPAGNTIYF.

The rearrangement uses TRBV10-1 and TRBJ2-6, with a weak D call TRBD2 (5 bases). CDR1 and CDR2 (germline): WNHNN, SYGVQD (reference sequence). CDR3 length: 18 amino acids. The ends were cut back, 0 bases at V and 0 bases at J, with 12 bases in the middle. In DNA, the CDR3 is TGCGCCAGCAGTGAGTCCTGTTTGGGGAGCTCTGGGGCCAACGTCCTGACTTTC. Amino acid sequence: CASSESCLGSSGANVLTF.

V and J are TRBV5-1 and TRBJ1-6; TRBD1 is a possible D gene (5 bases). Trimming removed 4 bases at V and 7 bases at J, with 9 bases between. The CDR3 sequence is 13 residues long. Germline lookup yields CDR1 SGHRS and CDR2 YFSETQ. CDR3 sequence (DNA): TGCGCCAGCAGCGCGGGGGGGAATTCACCCCTCCACTTT. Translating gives CASSAGGNSPLHF. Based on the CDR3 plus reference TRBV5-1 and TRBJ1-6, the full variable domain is KAGVTQTPRYLIKTRGQQVTLSCSPISGHRSVSWYQQTPGQGLQFLFEYFSETQRNKGNFPGRFSGRQFSNSRSEMNVSTLELGDSALYLCASSAGGNSPLHFGNGTRLTVT.

The CDR3 loop is CASSPFDSREKLFF. The CDR3, as DNA: TGTGCCAGCAGCCCGTTCGACAGCCGGGAAAAACTGTTTTTT. V usage is TRBV14 and J usage is TRBJ1-4; D possibly corresponds to TRBD1 (5 bases). CDR1 and CDR2 from the germline V gene are SGHDN and FVKESK. The CDR3 runs to 14 residues. Trimming pared 4 bases from V and 8 bases from J, leaving 14 bases between. The whole variable domain, filled in from reference TRBV14 and TRBJ1-4, reads EAGVTQFPSHSVIEKGQTVTLRCDPISGHDNLYWYRRVMGKEIKFLLHFVKESKQDESGMPNNRFLAERTGGTYSTLKVQPAELEDSGVYFCASSPFDSREKLFFGSGTQLSVL.

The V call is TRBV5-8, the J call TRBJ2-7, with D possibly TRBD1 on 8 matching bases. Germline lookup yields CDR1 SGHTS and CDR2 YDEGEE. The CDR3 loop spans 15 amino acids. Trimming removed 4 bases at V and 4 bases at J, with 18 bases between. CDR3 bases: TGTGCCAGCAGCCCCCGGACAGGGAGGGGATACGAGCAGTACTTC. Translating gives CASSPRTGRGYEQYF. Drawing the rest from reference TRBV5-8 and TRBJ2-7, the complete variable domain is EAGVTQSPTHLIKTRGQQATLRCSPISGHTSVYWYQQALGLGLQFLLWYDEGEERNRGNFPPRFSGRQFPNYSSELNVNALELEDSALYLCASSPRTGRGYEQYFGPGTRLTVT.

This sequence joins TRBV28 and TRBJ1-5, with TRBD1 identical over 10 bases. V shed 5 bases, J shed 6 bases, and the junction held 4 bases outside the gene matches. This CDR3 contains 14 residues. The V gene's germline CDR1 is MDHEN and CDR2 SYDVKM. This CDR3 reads CASSPGQGSQPQHF. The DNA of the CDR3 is TGTGCCAGCAGTCCGGGACAGGGGAGTCAGCCCCAGCATTTT.

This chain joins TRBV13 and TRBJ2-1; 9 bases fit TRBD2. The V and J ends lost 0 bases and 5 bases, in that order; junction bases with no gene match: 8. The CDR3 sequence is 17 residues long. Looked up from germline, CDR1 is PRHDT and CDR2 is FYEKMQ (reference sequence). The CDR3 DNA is TGTGCCAGCAGCTTAGGGAGGCTAGCGGGAATTCACAATGAGCAGTTCTTC. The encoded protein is CASSLGRLAGIHNEQFF.

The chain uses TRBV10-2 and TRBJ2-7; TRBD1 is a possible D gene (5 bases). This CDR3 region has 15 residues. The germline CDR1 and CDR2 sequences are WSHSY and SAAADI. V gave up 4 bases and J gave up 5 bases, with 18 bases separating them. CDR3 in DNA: TGCGCCAGCAGTGTCAGGGATCCCCTGGGCGACGAGCAGTACTTC. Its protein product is CASSVRDPLGDEQYF.

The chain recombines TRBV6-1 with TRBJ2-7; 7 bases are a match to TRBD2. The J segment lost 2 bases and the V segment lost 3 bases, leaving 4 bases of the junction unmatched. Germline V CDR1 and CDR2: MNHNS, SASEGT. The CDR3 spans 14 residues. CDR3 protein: CASSEPSGPYEQYF. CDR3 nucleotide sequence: TGTGCCAGCAGTGAGCCTAGCGGCCCCTACGAGCAGTACTTC.

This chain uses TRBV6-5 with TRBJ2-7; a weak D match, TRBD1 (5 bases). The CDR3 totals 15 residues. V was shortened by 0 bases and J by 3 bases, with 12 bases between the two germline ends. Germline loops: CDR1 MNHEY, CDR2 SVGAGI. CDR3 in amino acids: CASSYSGAGFYEQYF. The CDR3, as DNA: TGTGCCAGCAGTTACTCTGGGGCAGGGTTCTACGAGCAGTACTTC.

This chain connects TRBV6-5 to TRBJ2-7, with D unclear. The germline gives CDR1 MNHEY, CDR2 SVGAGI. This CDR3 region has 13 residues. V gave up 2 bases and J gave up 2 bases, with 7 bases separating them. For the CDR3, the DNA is TGTGCCAGCAGTTACAACGCGGCCTACGAGCAGTACTTC. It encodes CASSYNAAYEQYF.

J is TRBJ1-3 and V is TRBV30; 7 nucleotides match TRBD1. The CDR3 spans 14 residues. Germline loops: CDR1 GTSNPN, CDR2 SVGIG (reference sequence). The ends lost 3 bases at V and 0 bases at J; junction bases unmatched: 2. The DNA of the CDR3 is TGTGCCTGGAGCGGGACAGTCTCTGGAAACACCATATATTTT. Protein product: CAWSGTVSGNTIYF. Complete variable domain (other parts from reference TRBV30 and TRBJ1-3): SQTIHQWPATLVQPVGSPLSLECTVEGTSNPNLYWYRQAAGRGLQLLFYSVGIGQISSEVPQNLSASRPQDRQFILSSKKLLLSDSGFYLCAWSGTVSGNTIYFGEGSWLTVV.

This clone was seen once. The CDR3 protein is CASKMTGVSPQHF. DNA of the CDR3: TGTGCCAGTAAGATGACAGGGGTCTCACCCCAGCATTTT. The chain is built from TRBV19 and TRBJ1-5; TRBD1 matches at 8 bases. The ends lost 7 bases at V and 10 bases at J; junction bases unmatched: 9. This CDR3 has 13 amino acids. The germline V gene has CDR1 LNHDA and CDR2 SQIVND (reference sequence).

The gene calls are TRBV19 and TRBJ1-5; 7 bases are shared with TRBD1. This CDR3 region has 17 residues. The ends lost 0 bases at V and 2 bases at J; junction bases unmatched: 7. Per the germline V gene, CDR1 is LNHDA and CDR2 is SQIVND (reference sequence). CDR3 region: CASSIDYRGIRNQPQHF. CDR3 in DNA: TGTGCCAGTAGTATAGATTACAGGGGTATTCGCAATCAGCCCCAGCATTTT.

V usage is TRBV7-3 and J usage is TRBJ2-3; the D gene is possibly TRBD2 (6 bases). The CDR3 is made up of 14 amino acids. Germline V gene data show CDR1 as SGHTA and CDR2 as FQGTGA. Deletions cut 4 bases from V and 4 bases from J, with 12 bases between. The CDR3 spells CASSSPTSADTQYF. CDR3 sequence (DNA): TGTGCCAGCAGCTCCCCGACTAGTGCAGATACGCAGTATTTT.

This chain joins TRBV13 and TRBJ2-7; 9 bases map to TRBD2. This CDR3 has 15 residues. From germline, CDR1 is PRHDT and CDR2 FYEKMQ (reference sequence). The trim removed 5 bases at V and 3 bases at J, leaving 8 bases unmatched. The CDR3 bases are TGTGCCAGCAGCCCAAGACTAGCGGTGGTCTACGAGCAGTACTTC. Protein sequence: CASSPRLAVVYEQYF.

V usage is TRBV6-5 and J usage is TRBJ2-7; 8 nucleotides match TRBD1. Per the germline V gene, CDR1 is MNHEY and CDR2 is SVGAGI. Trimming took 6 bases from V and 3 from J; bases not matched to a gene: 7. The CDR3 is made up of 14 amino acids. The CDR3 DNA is TGTGCCAGCAGAAACGGACAGGGTTACTACGAGCAGTACTTC. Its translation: CASRNGQGYYEQYF.